These T cell receptor beta chains were read from a single sample in a study of HIV-infected patients and healthy controls. MiXCR, run by TCRdb on the 5' RACE reads, gives a single entry per CDR3 protein. This sample has 11,000 to 15,000 distinct CDR3 sequences; more than 8.5% occur once, and the top ten carry approximately 6.6%. Input material: blood. All receptors come from an adult in good health. Each CDR3 is given without its conserved first and last residue. Fields, in order: CDR3 protein, clone size, V gene, J gene. Size tells how often a clone was seen (once, few, many) or the class of an expanded clone, and some rows leave it out.

ASSARQGPSGTQY	many	TRBV7-8	TRBJ2-5
ASSPGTGGASQPQH	-	TRBV18	TRBJ1-5
ASSPKDGGSWREQY	medium-sized	TRBV3-1	TRBJ2-7
ASSLGTEYGYT	many	TRBV7-9	TRBJ1-2
ASSQDGTAGNTIY	-	TRBV4-2	TRBJ1-3
SAIRRLAGDRNEQF	many	TRBV20-1	TRBJ2-1
ASSQERVNSGANVLT	many	TRBV3-1	TRBJ2-6
ASSEPGTRSYEQF	many	TRBV6-6	TRBJ2-1
ASGGSYYEQY	few	TRBV2	TRBJ2-7
ASTPGTGNEQY	many	TRBV12-3/TRBV12-4	TRBJ2-7
ASSLLGLTYNEQF	many	TRBV5-1	TRBJ2-1
ASSPPDRVNTEAF	many	TRBV11-2	TRBJ1-1
ASSPGGYEQY	many	TRBV14	TRBJ2-7
ASSQTGENSPLH	many	TRBV5-1	TRBJ1-6
ASSFQTSGTSTDTQY	few	TRBV7-2	TRBJ2-3
SARDSTGREETQY	medium-sized	TRBV20-1	TRBJ2-5
ASSLVTRDYDTQY	medium-sized	TRBV11-2	TRBJ2-3
SASPQTGSYEQY	-	TRBV20-1	TRBJ2-7
ASSFQRGNYGYT	many	TRBV27	TRBJ1-2
ASSFRQNFQY	-	TRBV28	TRBJ2-4
ASSPLRQENQPQH	few	TRBV6-2/TRBV6-3	TRBJ1-5
ASSLNGPGGDYGYT	few	TRBV12-3/TRBV12-4	TRBJ1-2
SARPIRGQGKVEAF	few	TRBV20-1	TRBJ1-1
ASSQEGQEQETQY	many	TRBV4-3	TRBJ2-5
ASSLTGGTEAF	many	TRBV5-1	TRBJ1-1
ASSNNYGYT	medium-sized	TRBV28	TRBJ1-2
ASSSRDRGPNQPQH	medium-sized	TRBV6-2/TRBV6-3	TRBJ1-5
ASNRQGVIVDGYT	many	TRBV27	TRBJ1-2
ASSQEGPGGRNTEAF	many	TRBV3-1	TRBJ1-1
ASSTSRDRTNEQF	medium-sized	TRBV28	TRBJ2-1
ASSRQGARYGYT	medium-sized	TRBV3-1	TRBJ1-2
ASSPSWGTGELF	many	TRBV7-9	TRBJ2-2
ASSLVASNEQF	many	TRBV7-2	TRBJ2-1